This T cell receptor beta chain is from a study of shared clonotypes between healthy human individuals. Study-level results: Naive CD4 clonotypes overlapped across several donors at about 5.3%.

The naive CD8 subset, CD45RO-negative cells positively selected for CCR7, excluded terminally differentiated effector memory CD45RA+ cells. Repertoires were generated with immunoSEQ multiplex PCR, while TCRdb's copy carries only in-frame clones and drops some. This sample has 700,000 to 950,000 clones, with just over 95% found just once. This clone was observed once. Its cognate antigen is unknown. V was clipped by 1 base and J by 4 bases, with 14 bases between them. The CDR3 runs 16 residues. From germline, CDR1 is SSHAT and CDR2 FNYEAQ (reference sequence). The origin of this receptor is a man under 40 in good health. The chain carries TRBV7-7 and TRBJ2-1; D may be TRBD2 (6 bases). What was sequenced was naive CD8+ T cells sorted from blood. The CDR3 is CASSLGEGTSYNEQFF. The CDR3 nucleotides are TGTGCCAGCAGCTTAGGCGAAGGGACTTCGTACAATGAGCAGTTCTTC.